Listed below are T cell receptor beta chains from one sample, sequenced in a study of blood T cell repertoires in COVID-19. Clones were read by immunoSEQ multiplex PCR, and TCRdb kept only the in-frame ones, dropping some. The sample comprises about 80,000 clones, about 73% of which are singletons, and around 5.8% rests with the top ten. The sample consisted of peripheral blood. These receptors originate from a man aged 45 to 65 with active or convalescent COVID-19. Both conserved end residues are part of each CDR3. D genes are given only for firm matches. Rows may omit the clone size; those that give it use once, few, many or a size class.

cdr3_aa v_call d_call cdr3_length clone_size
CASSPPGQGALEQYF TRBV11-3 TRBD1 15 NA
CASSFTANSPLHF TRBV25-1 NA 13 NA
CASSFGTGASYEQYF TRBV7-7 TRBD1 15 NA
CASSSDRNTGELFF TRBV27 NA 14 NA
CASSYSGGTYEQYF TRBV6-6 NA 14 NA
CASSPKTSGGYEQYF TRBV4-1 TRBD2 15 NA
CASSVDAGGGYGYTF TRBV9 TRBD1 15 NA
CASRPFGESTEAFF TRBV5-1 NA 14 NA
CASSLIAGANTEAFF TRBV7-3 NA 15 NA
CASSWGDSLTNEKLFF TRBV6-6 TRBD1 16 NA
CASSEDTAGGNEQFF TRBV10-1 TRBD2 15 few
CASRHAVRGREQFF TRBV13 TRBD1 14 NA
CASSSLNSGGFQFF TRBV7-8 TRBD2 14 NA
CASSPMGAGNTIYF TRBV18 NA 14 NA
CASSLTIPGTAAVDEQFF TRBV5-1 TRBD1 18 few
CASSQVGSGGGQETQYF TRBV4-2 TRBD2 17 NA
CASSPPASGGAVETQYF TRBV5-5 TRBD2 17 NA
CASSPLGTIGYGYTF TRBV3-1/TRBV3-2 NA 15 few
CASSQGQSPLSGNTIYF TRBV7-9 NA 17 NA
CASSIGETGGGHEQYF TRBV19 TRBD1 16 NA
CASSPTGGHLGYEQYF TRBV3-1/TRBV3-2 NA 16 NA
CASSPETGRIYNSPLHF TRBV18 NA 17 NA
CSVTPDWGAGELFF TRBV29-1 NA 14 NA
CASSVEGDRSYEQYF TRBV9 NA 15 NA
CASSVGSIGWSNTGELFF TRBV9 NA 18 once
CASSPRDRGFSGQYEQYF TRBV5-6 TRBD1 18 NA
CATRPAEGRETQYF TRBV24-1 NA 14 NA
CARGLMDRDYGYTF TRBV6-5 TRBD1 14 NA
CASSATQTGFDEQYF TRBV7-6 TRBD1 15 NA
CASSPVPGQGGADTQYF TRBV6-2/TRBV6-3 NA 17 NA
CASSRTEYNQPQHF TRBV6-6 NA 14 few
CASSRDRVNQPQHF TRBV3-1/TRBV3-2 TRBD1 14 NA
CASSPGVSSQPQHF TRBV7-2 NA 14 few
CASSRQGAGELFF TRBV6-5 TRBD1 13 NA
CASSQEPSASGASDTQYF TRBV4-1 TRBD2 18 few
CASSQVFGQGNNEQFF TRBV4-1 NA 16 NA
CASSLTGAVGGYTF TRBV5-1 TRBD1 14 NA
CASSSTGGGQPQHF TRBV7-6 TRBD1 14 NA
CASSQTPYNEQFF TRBV6-5 NA 13 NA
CASRLAPDREETQYF TRBV12-2 NA 15 NA